This paragraph reports one TCR beta chain. The antigen this receptor binds is unknown. No base-level quality is on record; no much larger clone is a single base apart. Donors were around 37 systemically healthy Caucasian individuals from Russia aged about 6 to 100 years. Ten milliliters of peripheral blood were drawn from each donor into EDTA-treated Vacutainer tubes. Ficoll-Paque density-gradient centrifugation was used to isolate PBMCs, with at least 7 million obtained per sample. Total RNA, at least 6 micrograms per sample, was extracted from PBMCs with Trizol reagent. The percentages of naive CD45RAhigh/CD27high T cells were determined by flow cytometry on a PBMC aliquot from every donor. The protocol used for the library was 5' RACE. The data were produced on an Illumina HiSeq 2500. A second PCR of roughly 7 to 12 cycles was run with a J-beta primer mix and a sample-barcoded 5' primer. A template-switch 5' adaptor carrying 12 random nucleotides introduced a unique molecular identifier onto each TCR beta cDNA molecule. Each sample yielded at least 3 million CDR3-containing paired-end reads. First-strand cDNA synthesis was performed from all RNA using the Mint cDNA synthesis kit, with priming by a TRBC-specific oligonucleotide. After uracil-DNA glycosylase treatment, a first 18-cycle PCR used universal primers M1SS and BC2_uni_R on all cDNA. From the authors' description of their analysis: Each sample was normalized by randomly selecting 1 million high-quality reads, each carrying a distinct molecular identifier. Reads sharing molecular identifiers were discarded rather than binned into consensus sequences. CDR3 identification, clonotype clustering and error correction used MiTCR with a Q25 quality threshold and the strictest error-elimination algorithm. A nonparametric unseen species model with Euler transformation was used to estimate a lower bound on total TCR beta diversity. TCRdb redid the processing of the public reads, applying fastp at Q25 and MiXCR, and retained in-frame beta chains. Rows with one shared CDR3 protein collapse into an entry with the most common genes and DNA. The V and J calls follow TCRdb's processing rather than the paper's. The sample has around 940,000 distinct CDR3 sequences on record, 51% of them singletons. The biggest ten clones account for about 22% of the sample.

After removal of 3 bases from V and 8 bases from J, the junction retains 7 bases not matched to a gene. The CDR3 numbers 14 residues from cysteine through phenylalanine. Only the CDR3 DNA is retained, 42 bases long and in frame from the first base. The germline V gene sets CDR1 to KGHSH and CDR2 to LQKENI. This record belongs to a study of blood T cells in healthy people across ages (dated by TCRdb to about 2015). About the full investigation: In model experiments, template switching captured roughly one uniquely barcoded TCR beta cDNA molecule for every two T cells. Using deep sequencing normalized with unique cDNA molecular identifiers, the study measured how TCR beta repertoire diversity changes with age. Four age groups were formed from the donors: young (average 16 years), middle-aged (approximately 39), aged (about 62) and long-lived (roughly 81). To avoid experimental bias, donors of different ages were distributed randomly across sequencing lanes. For two donors (one aged 18 to 29 and one aged 80 or older), the study analyzed two additional independent replicas of 1 million unique cDNA reads from the same blood draw. Here is what the overall study found, with its caveats: Compared with the aged group, the long-lived group had more naive CD4+ T cells, fewer expanded clones and increased TCR diversity, a pattern suggesting age selection. Observed TCR beta diversity per million T cells fell roughly linearly with age, and a significant reduction was already apparent by age around 40. Estimates of total diversity from one million sequenced T cells were regarded as lower bounds and underestimates. Because the CMV infection status of the donors was unknown, age-related changes in expanded clonotypes may potentially have been confounded. The percentage of naive T cells measured by flow cytometry correlated strongly with observed TCR beta diversity. Since profiling was done on bulk unsorted PBMCs, naive and antigen-experienced compartments could not be conclusively compared.

This receptor was identified in a woman aged 60 to 75 in good health. The rearrangement joined TRBV18 to TRBJ1-2; 9 of the junction bases match TRBD1. What was sequenced was blood. The CDR3 region has the sequence CASSPRQGVIGYTF. The nucleotide sequence is given as TGTGCCAGCTCACCGAGACAGGGGGTTATCGGCTACACCTTC.